The 27 T cell receptor beta chains below were found in one sample sequenced in a study of OX40 agonist ivuxolimab in advanced cancers. Sequencing used immunoSEQ multiplex PCR; TCRdb keeps in-frame clones, though not all of them. Of tens of thousands of clones listed, roughly four fifths are singletons. The sample in question was CD4+ or CD8+ T cells sorted from blood, obtained in a trial of the OX40 agonist ivuxolimab. These receptors were taken from an adult with an advanced solid tumor such as melanoma, head and neck, liver or kidney cancer.

The chain couples TRBV6-6 to TRBJ2-6, with D tentatively TRBD2 (5 bases). Trimming took off 10 bases at V and 3 bases at J, with 16 bases between the two ends. CDR1 and CDR2 (germline): MNHNY, SVGAGI (reference sequence). There are 15 residues in the CDR3. For the CDR3, the DNA is TGTGCCACCACAATGGGAGCTCTTGGGGCCAACGTCCTGACTTTC. This codes for CATTMGALGANVLTF.

The DNA of the CDR3 is TGTGCCAGCAGCGTAGCGCCTACTAGCGGGAGGGCAGGGTACCAAGAGACCCAGTACTTC. Translation gives CASSVAPTSGRAGYQETQYF. The V and J genes are TRBV9 and TRBJ2-5; 13 bases agree with TRBD2. Germline V lookup: CDR1 SGDLS, CDR2 YYNGEE. Losses at the gene ends were 0 bases for V and 0 bases for J; bases not matched to a gene: 11. The CDR3 loop spans 20 amino acids.

J is TRBJ2-3 and V is TRBV5-4; 10 bases are a match to TRBD1. The CDR3 covers 15 residues. The V gene's germline CDR1 is SGHNT and CDR2 YYREEE (reference sequence). V lost 0 bases and J lost 6; bases outside the gene matches: 4. CDR3 in DNA: TGTGCCAGCAGCTTGGGGACAGGGGGTTCGGATACGCAGTATTTT. Protein product: CASSLGTGGSDTQYF.

The V call is TRBV19, the J call TRBJ2-1, with TRBD2 matching 11 bases. The CDR3 has 16 amino acids. Germline V lookup: CDR1 LNHDA, CDR2 SQIVND (reference sequence). V trimming: 5 bases; J trimming: 3 bases; junction bases outside the gene matches: 6. CDR3 nucleotides: TGTGCCAGTAGTTGGAGGGGACTAGCGGACTACAATGAGCAGTTCTTC. Protein: CASSWRGLADYNEQFF.

This clone was seen a single time. One end of the junction varies from germline; a read error may be responsible. This rearrangement joins TRBV7-2 to TRBJ2-7; tentative D call: TRBD2 (6 bases). Germline V gene lookup returns CDR1 SGHTA and CDR2 FQGNSA. CDR3 length equals 11 residues. In DNA form, the CDR3 reads TGTGCCAGCAGCTTAGGCGGGGCTCGAACTTTC. Translation gives CASSLGGARTF.

The V gene is TRBV2, the J gene TRBJ2-7; 14 bases map to TRBD2. This CDR3 region has 13 residues. With 8 bases clipped from V and 5 bases from J, the junction kept 2 bases outside the gene matches. In germline, CDR1 is SNHLY, CDR2 FYNNEI. The CDR3 sequence is CASAGLAGDEQYF. As DNA, the CDR3 is TGTGCCAGCGCGGGACTAGCGGGAGACGAGCAGTACTTC.

The J gene is TRBJ2-5, the V gene TRBV5-5; 14 bases align to TRBD2. The germline V gene encodes CDR1 SGHKS and CDR2 YYEKEE (reference sequence). The trim removed 3 bases at V and 4 bases at J, leaving 11 bases unmatched. The CDR3 has 18 residues. The CDR3 region is CASSYQGGLAGARETQYF. CDR3 coding DNA: TGTGCCAGCAGCTACCAAGGGGGACTAGCGGGAGCCCGAGAGACCCAGTACTTC.

This clone was observed a handful of times. V usage is TRBV7-2 and J usage is TRBJ2-1; 10 bases map to TRBD2. Germline CDR1 and CDR2: SGHTA and FQGNSA. V shed 5 bases, J shed 6 bases, and the junction held 16 bases outside the gene matches. The CDR3 sequence is 18 residues long. The DNA for the CDR3 is TGTGCCAGCAGCCCCTTTTTGGGAGCGGGAGGGCCCCCCAATGAGCAGTTCTTC. Translation: CASSPFLGAGGPPNEQFF. The complete variable domain, with remaining parts taken from reference TRBV7-2 and TRBJ2-1, reads GAGVSQSPSNKVTEKGKDVELRCDPISGHTALYWYRQSLGQGLEFLIYFQGNSAPDKSGLPSDRFSAERTGGSVSTLTIQRTQQEDSAVYLCASSPFLGAGGPPNEQFFGPGTRLTVL.

The chain couples TRBV21-1 to TRBJ2-3. TRBV21-1 has pseudogene status. CDR3 length: 13 amino acids. In nucleotides, the CDR3 is TGTGCCAGCACCCCGTGGGGTAACGATACGCAGTATTTT. Translated: CASTPWGNDTQYF.

The chain is built from TRBV29-1 and TRBJ1-1, with D perhaps TRBD1 (6 bases). Looked up from germline, CDR1 is SQVTM and CDR2 is ANQGSEA. Between the trimmed V and J ends, which lost 6 bases and 2 bases, there was a span of 10 bases. The CDR3 contains 12 residues. The CDR3 nucleotides read TGCAGCGTGAGGGGGTATAACACTGAAGCTTTCTTT. This encodes CSVRGYNTEAFF.

The rearrangement uses TRBV7-6 and TRBJ2-3; possibly TRBD2 for D (5 bases). V was clipped by 0 bases and J by 6 bases, with 13 bases between them. Germline V lookup: CDR1 SGHVS, CDR2 FNYEAQ. This CDR3 is built from 15 residues. The CDR3 spells CASSLAAASGDTQYF. The DNA of the CDR3 is TGTGCCAGCAGCTTAGCGGCTGCCAGCGGTGATACGCAGTATTTT. The full variable domain, completed using reference TRBV7-6 and TRBJ2-3, is GAGVSQSPRYKVTKRGQDVALRCDPISGHVSLYWYRQALGQGPEFLTYFNYEAQQDKSGLPNDRFSAERPEGSISTLTIQRTEQRDSAMYRCASSLAAASGDTQYFGPGTRLTVL.

The gene calls are TRBV18 and TRBJ2-3; 9 bases match TRBD2. The V gene end was trimmed by 0 bases and the J gene end by 0 bases; junction bases not matched to a gene: 7. Germline V gene sequence: CDR1 KGHSH, CDR2 LQKENI. This CDR3 comprises 18 residues. The CDR3 DNA sequence: TGTGCCAGCTCACCACCTTTGGTCCTAGCGGGGAGCACAGATACGCAGTATTTT. This codes for CASSPPLVLAGSTDTQYF.

V and J are TRBV6-6 and TRBJ2-5; no definite D call. V dropped 1 base and J dropped 5 bases, with 2 bases sitting between them. The germline V gene encodes CDR1 MNHNY and CDR2 SVGAGI (reference sequence). There are 11 residues in the CDR3. The CDR3 bases are TGTGCCAGCAGTTACTTGGAGACCCAGTACTTC. Translation gives CASSYLETQYF.

The chain carries TRBV6-5 and TRBJ1-1, with 7 positions matching TRBD1. The CDR3 loop spans 15 amino acids. Trimming at V came to 7 bases and at J to 3 bases, leaving 11 bases not matched to a gene. Germline lookup yields CDR1 MNHEY and CDR2 SVGAGI. The DNA of the CDR3 is TGTGCCAGCACCCACAGGGGAAACCCTTACACTGAAGCTTTCTTT. Translating gives CASTHRGNPYTEAFF.

V usage is TRBV4-2 and J usage is TRBJ1-1; TRBD1 matches at 8 bases. The ends lost 2 bases at V and 3 bases at J; junction bases unmatched: 2. The CDR3 loop spans 14 amino acids. Germline V CDR1 and CDR2: LGHNA, YNFKEQ. CDR3 coding DNA: TGTGCCAGCAGCCAACGACAGGGGCACACTGAAGCTTTCTTT. Its translation: CASSQRQGHTEAFF.

The CDR3 loop reads CATSRTSGRASDTQYF. CDR3 DNA sequence: TGTGCCACTTCAAGGACTAGCGGGAGGGCCTCAGATACGCAGTATTTT. The chain carries TRBV10-3 and TRBJ2-3; 15 nucleotides match TRBD2. Per the germline V gene, CDR1 is ENHRY and CDR2 is SYGVKD. V shed 10 bases, J shed 4 bases, and the junction held 9 bases outside the gene matches. This CDR3 spans 16 amino acids.

This chain links TRBV27 with TRBJ2-3; D might be TRBD2 (5 bases). V shed 11 bases and J shed 3 bases, with 15 bases lying between them. The germline CDR1 and CDR2 sequences are MNHEY and SMNVEV (reference sequence). There are 13 residues in the CDR3. The CDR3 protein is CAASPGLTDTQYF. In nucleotides, the CDR3 is TGTGCCGCATCCCCGGGGTTGACAGATACGCAGTATTTT.

The rearrangement links TRBV7-2 to TRBJ1-6, with D hard to call. The V gene lost 6 bases and the J gene lost 7 bases, with 7 bases spanning the gap. The CDR3 totals 12 residues. Germline V gives CDR1 SGHTA, CDR2 FQGNSA. CDR3: CASRPPNSPLHF. The DNA of the CDR3 is TGTGCCAGCAGACCTCCAAATTCACCCCTCCACTTT.

V usage is TRBV4-3 and J usage is TRBJ2-3; D gene ambiguous. Between the trimmed V and J ends, which lost 0 bases and 7 bases, there was a span of 5 bases. Per the germline V gene, CDR1 is LGHNA and CDR2 is YSLEER. The CDR3 has 12 residues. CDR3 bases: TGCGCCAGCAGCCAAGACCGGAATACGCAGTATTTT. Translating gives CASSQDRNTQYF.

The chain couples TRBV7-9 to TRBJ2-6, with 10 bases lining up with TRBD1. The CDR3 has 18 amino acids. Trimming took 5 bases from V and 2 from J; bases not matched to a gene: 9. Germline values: CDR1 SEHNR, CDR2 FQNEAQ (reference sequence). For the CDR3, the DNA is TGTGCCAGCAGCCTCGGACAGGGGGGTCACACTGGGGCCAACGTCCTGACTTTC. It translates to CASSLGQGGHTGANVLTF.

This chain uses TRBV18 with TRBJ1-1; 7 bases agree with TRBD1. Per germline, CDR1 KGHSH and CDR2 LQKENI. There are 16 residues in the CDR3. The J segment lost 0 bases and the V segment lost 2 bases, leaving 6 bases of the junction unmatched. CDR3 sequence reads: CASSPTIQGLNTEAFF. Written as DNA, the CDR3 is TGTGCCAGCTCACCAACCATACAGGGGCTGAACACTGAAGCTTTCTTT.

This clone has only a few counts. This chain connects TRBV11-2 to TRBJ1-3, with D unresolved. Germline CDR1 and CDR2: SGHAT and FQNNGV. The CDR3 length is 14 residues. The V end was cut by 2 bases, the J end by 0 bases, with 5 bases between. For the CDR3, the DNA is TGTGCCAGCAGCTTAATAAACTCTGGAAACACCATATATTTT. Its protein is CASSLINSGNTIYF.

This chain uses TRBV4-3 with TRBJ2-7; D uncertain. Germline V gene sequence: CDR1 LGHNA, CDR2 YSLEER. V was cut by 1 base and J by 9 bases, with 16 bases left in between. The length of the CDR3 is 14 residues. This CDR3 is CASSQGVIGRGQYF. The CDR3 coding sequence is TGCGCCAGCAGCCAAGGGGTTATAGGAAGAGGGCAGTACTTC.

The chain uses TRBV5-1 and TRBJ2-2, with 9 nucleotides matching TRBD1. CDR3 length equals 16 residues. The junction had 8 bases not matched to a gene; V was cut back by 6 bases and J by 2 bases. Germline loops: CDR1 SGHRS, CDR2 YFSETQ. The chain's CDR3 is CASKEQTGGNTGELFF. CDR3 nucleotide sequence: TGCGCCAGCAAGGAACAGACAGGGGGTAACACCGGGGAGCTGTTTTTT.

The chain carries TRBV19 and TRBJ2-7; 7 bases are a match to TRBD2. The CDR3 length is 11 residues. The V gene's germline CDR1 is LNHDA and CDR2 SQIVND (reference sequence). The V gene end was trimmed by 9 bases and the J gene end by 4 bases; junction bases not matched to a gene: 3. CDR3 residues: CASQGGYEQYF. The CDR3 DNA follows: TGTGCCAGCCAGGGAGGGTACGAGCAGTACTTC. Looking up the rest from reference TRBV19 and TRBJ2-7 gives the full variable domain: DGGITQSPKYLFRKEGQNVTLSCEQNLNHDAMYWYRQDPGQGLRLIYYSQIVNDFQKGDIAEGYSVSREKKESFPLTVTSAQKNPTAFYLCASQGGYEQYFGPGTRLTVT.

This clone was observed a handful of times. V usage is TRBV10-2 and J usage is TRBJ2-3; 11 nucleotides align to TRBD2. CDR1 is WSHSY and CDR2 is SAAADI in the germline V gene. After removal of 6 bases from V and 0 bases from J, the junction contained 2 bases not matched to a gene. CDR3 length: 15 amino acids. The CDR3 protein is CASRGLAASTDTQYF. CDR3 coding DNA: TGCGCCAGCAGGGGACTAGCGGCTAGCACAGATACGCAGTATTTT.

The rearrangement uses TRBV11-2 and TRBJ1-2; D is perhaps TRBD1 (6 bases). CDR1 is SGHAT and CDR2 is FQNNGV in the germline V gene. The CDR3 runs 12 residues. The ends were cut back, 8 bases at V and 3 bases at J, with 10 bases in the middle. In DNA, the CDR3 is TGTGCCAGCTCAGGGGTTCACTATGGCTACACCTTC. Its protein product is CASSGVHYGYTF.